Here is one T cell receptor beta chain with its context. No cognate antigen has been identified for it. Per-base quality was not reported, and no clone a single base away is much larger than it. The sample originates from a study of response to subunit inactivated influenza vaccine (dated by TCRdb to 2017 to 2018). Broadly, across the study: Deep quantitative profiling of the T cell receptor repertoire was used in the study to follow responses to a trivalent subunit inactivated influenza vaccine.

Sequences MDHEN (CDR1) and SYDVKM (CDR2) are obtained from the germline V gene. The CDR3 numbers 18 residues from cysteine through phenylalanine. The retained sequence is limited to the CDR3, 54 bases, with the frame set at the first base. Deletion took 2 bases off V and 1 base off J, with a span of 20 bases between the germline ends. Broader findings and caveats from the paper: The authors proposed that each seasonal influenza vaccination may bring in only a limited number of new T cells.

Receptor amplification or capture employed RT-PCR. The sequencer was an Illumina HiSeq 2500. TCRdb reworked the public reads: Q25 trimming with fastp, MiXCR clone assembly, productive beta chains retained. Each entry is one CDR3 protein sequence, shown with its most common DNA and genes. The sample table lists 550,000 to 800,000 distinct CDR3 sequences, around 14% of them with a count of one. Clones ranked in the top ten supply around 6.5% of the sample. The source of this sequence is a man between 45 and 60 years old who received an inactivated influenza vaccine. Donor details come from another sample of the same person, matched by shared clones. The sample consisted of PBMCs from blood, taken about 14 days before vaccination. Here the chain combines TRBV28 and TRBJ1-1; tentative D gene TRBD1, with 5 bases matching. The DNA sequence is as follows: TGTGCCAGCAGTTTACCGGACAATATCGGGGAAACGAACACTGAAGCTTTCTTT. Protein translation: CASSLPDNIGETNTEAFF.